This T cell receptor beta chain was obtained from a study of T cell responses to AZD1222 COVID-19 vaccine. Study details: Second-dose intervals of approximately 4 or approximately 12 weeks were pooled.

Generated by immunoSEQ multiplex PCR, the TCRdb table keeps only in-frame clones and is missing some. The repertoire includes some 130,000 clones, 84% of them detected once, and 4.1% sits in the top ten. Findings and caveats of the study: Reportedly, close to half of spike-specific TCRs are directed against unmutated variant regions. The study found vaccine-associated CD4 TCRs spanning spike, dominant at 160-218 and 743-854. Scientists sampled the repertoires only once the peak T cell response had passed.

Details on this clone: No antigen is known for it.

The V and J ends lost 2 bases and 4 bases respectively, with 12 bases between them. The CDR3 contains 15 residues. The germline CDR1 and CDR2 sequences are MDHEN and SYDVKM. The TCR comes from an adult in good health. The starting material was peripheral blood, obtained on day 0 of AZD1222 vaccination. The chain joins TRBV28 to TRBJ1-5; D might be TRBD1 (5 bases). The CDR3 sequence: CASSLIPGGNQPQHF. CDR3 in DNA: TGTGCCAGCAGTTTAATTCCGGGGGGGAATCAGCCCCAGCATTTT.